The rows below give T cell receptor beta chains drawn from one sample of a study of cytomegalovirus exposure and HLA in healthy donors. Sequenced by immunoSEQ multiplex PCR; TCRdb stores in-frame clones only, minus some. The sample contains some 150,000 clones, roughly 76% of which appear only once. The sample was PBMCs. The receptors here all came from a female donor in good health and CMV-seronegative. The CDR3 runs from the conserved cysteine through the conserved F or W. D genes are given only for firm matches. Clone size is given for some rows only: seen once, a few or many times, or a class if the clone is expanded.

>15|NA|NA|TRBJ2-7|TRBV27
TGTGCCAGCAGAATCGAGGAGGTCCTCTCCTACGAGCAGTACTTC
CASRIEEVLSYEQYF
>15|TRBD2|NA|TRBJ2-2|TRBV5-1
TGCGCCAGCAGCCTCGGGGGGACCAACACCGGGGAGCTGTTTTTT
CASSLGGTNTGELFF
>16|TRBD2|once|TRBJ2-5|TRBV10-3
TGTGCCATCAGTGAGGCAGGGACTAGCGGCCAAGAGACCCAGTACTTC
CAISEAGTSGQETQYF
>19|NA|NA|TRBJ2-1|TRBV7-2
TGTGCCAGCAACCCGACACCGGTCCCAACTGCCTCACTCTACAATGAGCAGTTCTTC
CASNPTPVPTASLYNEQFF
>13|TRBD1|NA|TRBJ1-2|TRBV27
TGTGCCAGCATGGCAGGGGGCGACTATGGCTACACCTTC
CASMAGGDYGYTF
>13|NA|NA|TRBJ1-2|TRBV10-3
TGTGCCATAGAGACAGGAACAAACTATGGCTACACCTTC
CAIETGTNYGYTF
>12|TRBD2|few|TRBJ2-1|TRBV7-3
TGTGCCAGCAGCAGGACTAGCAATGAGCAGTTCTTC
CASSRTSNEQFF
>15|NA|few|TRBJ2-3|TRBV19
TGTGCCAGTAGTATAGGGGCAGGGGAATCAGATACGCAGTATTTT
CASSIGAGESDTQYF
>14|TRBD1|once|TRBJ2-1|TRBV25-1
TGTGCCAGCAGCCCAGGACAGGGTAGAAATGAGCAGTTCTTC
CASSPGQGRNEQFF
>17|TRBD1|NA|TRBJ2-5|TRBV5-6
TGTGCCAGCAGCTTGGGGAGGACAGGGCCGTACCAAGAGACCCAGTACTTC
CASSLGRTGPYQETQYF
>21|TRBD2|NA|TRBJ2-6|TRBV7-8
TGTGCCAGCAGCTATCCCACCTCAGTCGGGACTAGCGGGATTGGGGCCAACGTCCTGACTTTC
CASSYPTSVGTSGIGANVLTF
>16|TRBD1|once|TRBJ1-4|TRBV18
TGTGCCAGCTCCCCGGGACAGGGGGCCCGAAATGAAAAACTGTTTTTT
CASSPGQGARNEKLFF
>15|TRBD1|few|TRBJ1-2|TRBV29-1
TGCAGCGTTGGGGGGGGACAGGGCCAACACCATGGCTACACCTTC
CSVGGGQGQHHGYTF
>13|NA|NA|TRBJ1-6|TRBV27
TGTGCCAGCAGTTTAGAGAGGGGGTCACCCCTCCACTTT
CASSLERGSPLHF
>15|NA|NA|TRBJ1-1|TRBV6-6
TGTGCCAGCAGTTACGAAGGGGTTGGGGACACTGAAGCTTTCTTT
CASSYEGVGDTEAFF
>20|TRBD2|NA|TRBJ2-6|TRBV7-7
TGTGCCAGCAGCTCTTTTTCGCTAGCGGGGGCACCGACTGGGGCCAACGTCCTGACTTTC
CASSSFSLAGAPTGANVLTF
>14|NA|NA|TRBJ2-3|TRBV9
TGTGCCAGCAGCTCCTTAACCTACACAGATACGCAGTATTTT
CASSSLTYTDTQYF
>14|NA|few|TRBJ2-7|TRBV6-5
TGTGCCAGCACCCGGGCCAACGGGAACTACGAGCAGTACTTC
CASTRANGNYEQYF
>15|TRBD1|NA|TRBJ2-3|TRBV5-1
TGCGCCAGCAGCGGAGGACAGGGAGTCACAGATACGCAGTATTTT
CASSGGQGVTDTQYF
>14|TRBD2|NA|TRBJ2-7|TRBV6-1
TGTGCCAGCAGTATCGGAGCGGGAGGGTACGAGCAGTACTTC
CASSIGAGGYEQYF
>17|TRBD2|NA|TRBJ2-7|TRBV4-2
TGTGCCAGCAGCCAAGACGATACGACTAGCGGCTCCTACGAGCAGTACTTC
CASSQDDTTSGSYEQYF
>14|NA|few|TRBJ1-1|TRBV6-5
TGTGCCAGCAGTGATCCGAGCAGGTACACTGAAGCTTTCTTT
CASSDPSRYTEAFF
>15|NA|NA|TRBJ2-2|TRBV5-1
TGCGCCAGCAGCTTGGTACAGACGAACACCGGGGAGCTGTTTTTT
CASSLVQTNTGELFF
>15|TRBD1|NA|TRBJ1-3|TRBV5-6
TGTGCCAGCAGCGTGGGACAGGGGATCCGTAACACCATATATTTT
CASSVGQGIRNTIYF
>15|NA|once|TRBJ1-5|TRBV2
TGTGCCAGCAGCCTTCCAGGGGCTAGCAATCAGCCCCAGCATTTT
CASSLPGASNQPQHF
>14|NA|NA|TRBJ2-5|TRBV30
TGTGCCTGGAGGTTTGGGCAGTTACAAGAGACCCAGTACTTC
CAWRFGQLQETQYF
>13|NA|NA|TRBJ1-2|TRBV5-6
TGTGCCAGCGTTGGGGGCATCAACTATGGCTACACCTTC
CASVGGINYGYTF
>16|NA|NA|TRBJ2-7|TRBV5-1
TGCGCCAGCAGCTCGACTCGGGGGGCGGGAGCGGGCGAGCAGTACTTC
CASSSTRGAGAGEQYF
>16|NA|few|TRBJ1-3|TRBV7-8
TGTGCCAGCAGCCCCGTTAGGGGGAGCTCTGGAAACACCATATATTTT
CASSPVRGSSGNTIYF
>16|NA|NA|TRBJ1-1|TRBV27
TGTGCCAGCAGTTTATACAACTTTACTAGGAGGACTGAAGCTTTCTTT
CASSLYNFTRRTEAFF
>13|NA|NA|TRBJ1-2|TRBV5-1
TGCGCCAGCAGCTTTGACAGAGACTATGGCTACACCTTC
CASSFDRDYGYTF
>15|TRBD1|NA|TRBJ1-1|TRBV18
TGTGCCAGCTCACCAGAAGCAGGGGGTAGAACTGAAGCTTTCTTT
CASSPEAGGRTEAFF
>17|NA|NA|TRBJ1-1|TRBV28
TGTGCCAGCAGTCCGGGGCTAGGGGGAATCATGAACACTGAAGCTTTCTTT
CASSPGLGGIMNTEAFF
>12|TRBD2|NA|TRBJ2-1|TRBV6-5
TGTGCCAGCAAAGCGGGAGGAAATGAGCAGTTCTTC
CASKAGGNEQFF
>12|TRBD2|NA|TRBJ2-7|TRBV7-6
TGTGCCAGCAGCTTAAGCGGGGACGAGCAGTACTTC
CASSLSGDEQYF
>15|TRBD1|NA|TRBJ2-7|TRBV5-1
TGCGCCAGCAGCCGCGGGACAGGACTCTCCTACGAGCAGTACTTC
CASSRGTGLSYEQYF
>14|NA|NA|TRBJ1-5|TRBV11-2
TGTGCCAGCAGCTTAGACAGGGGTAGTCAGCCCCAGCATTTT
CASSLDRGSQPQHF
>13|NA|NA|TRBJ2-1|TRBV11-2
TGTGCCAGCAGCTTAGTTGATAGCGAGGAGCAGTTCTTC
CASSLVDSEEQFF
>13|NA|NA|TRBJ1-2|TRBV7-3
TGTGCCAGCAGCGGTCTACAGGGATATGGCTACACCTTC
CASSGLQGYGYTF
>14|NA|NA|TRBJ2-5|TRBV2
TGTGCCAGCAGCCAGGGCCCCTACCAAGAGACCCAGTACTTC
CASSQGPYQETQYF
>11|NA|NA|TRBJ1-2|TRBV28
TGTGCCAGCAGTGACAGTAGGGCTAACACCTTC
CASSDSRANTF
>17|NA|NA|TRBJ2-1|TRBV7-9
TGTTCCAGCCCCAACCGGGACTCAGGGAGCTCCTACAATGAGCAGTTCTTC
CSSPNRDSGSSYNEQFF
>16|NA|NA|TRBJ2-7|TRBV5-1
TGCGCCAGCAGCCCTAGACGGGGGGCGACCTCCTACGAGCAGTACTTC
CASSPRRGATSYEQYF
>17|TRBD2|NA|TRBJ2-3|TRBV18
TGTGCCAGCTCACCAAGCACGAAGCGGGGAGATTTGGATACGCAGTATTTT
CASSPSTKRGDLDTQYF
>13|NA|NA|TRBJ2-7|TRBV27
TGTGCCAGCAGCCTAGAAACAGGGTACGAGCAGTACTTC
CASSLETGYEQYF
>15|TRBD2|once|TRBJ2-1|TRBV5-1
TGCGCCAGCAGCTTAGGACTAGCGGACTACAATGAGCAGTTCTTC
CASSLGLADYNEQFF
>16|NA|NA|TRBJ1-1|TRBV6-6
TGTGCCAGCAGTTACTCAACAGGGCCCATGAACACTGAAGCTTTCTTT
CASSYSTGPMNTEAFF
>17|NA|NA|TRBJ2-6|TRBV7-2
TGTGCCAAAAGGGGGGGTGAACTCACCCCTGGGGCCAACGTCCTGACTTTC
CAKRGGELTPGANVLTF
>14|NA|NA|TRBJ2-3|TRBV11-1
TGTGCCAGCAGCTTAGTCCTGTCAGCAGATACGCAGTATTTT
CASSLVLSADTQYF
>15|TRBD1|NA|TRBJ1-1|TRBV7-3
TGTGCCAGCAGCCCCCGTCAGGGGGGAAGCGCTGAAGCTTTCTTT
CASSPRQGGSAEAFF
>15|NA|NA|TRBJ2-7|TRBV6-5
TGTGCCAGCAGTTATGGCCCCAGGGGTCTCGACGAGCAGTACTTC
CASSYGPRGLDEQYF
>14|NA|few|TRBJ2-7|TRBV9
TGTGCCAGCAGCGTAGCCGCCGAGCACTACGAGCAGTACTTC
CASSVAAEHYEQYF
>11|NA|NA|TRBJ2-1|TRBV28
TGTGCCAGCAGTCGGGGCAATGAGCAGTTCTTC
CASSRGNEQFF
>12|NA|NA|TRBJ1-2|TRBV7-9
TGTTCCAGCAGCCGTATAATGGAGGGCTACACCTTC
CSSSRIMEGYTF
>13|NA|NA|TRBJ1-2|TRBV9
TGTGCCAGCAGCGTGGACAGCGACTATGGCTACACCTTC
CASSVDSDYGYTF
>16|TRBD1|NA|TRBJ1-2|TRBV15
TGTGCCACCAGCAGAGCCCGGGACAGCTCTAACTATGGCTACACCTTC
CATSRARDSSNYGYTF
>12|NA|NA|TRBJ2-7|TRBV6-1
TGTGCCAGCAGCCTAACTAGCTACGAGCAGTACTTC
CASSLTSYEQYF
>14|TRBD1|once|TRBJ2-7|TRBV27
TGTGCCAGCAGTCCCGGGACAGGGATTTACGAGCAGTACTTC
CASSPGTGIYEQYF
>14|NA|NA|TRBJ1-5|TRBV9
TGTGCCAGCAGCGTAGGTGGAGGCACTCAGCCCCAGCATTTT
CASSVGGGTQPQHF